This TCR beta chain was sequenced for a study of CD8 T cells in ankylosing spondylitis. MiXCR was run by TCRdb on the 5' RACE reads, yielding one entry per CDR3 protein. The sample has about 220,000 distinct CDR3 sequences, roughly a tenth seen once. Regarding the study as a whole: The authors reported significant enrichment of disease-linked clones in matched ankylosing spondylitis synovial fluid. Some of these motif variants have turned up before, in reports on reactive arthritis synovial fluid and blood.

This clonotype was recorded a few times. Antigen: not known. The CDR3 has 17 residues. The ends were cut back, 3 bases at V and 4 bases at J, with 21 bases in the middle. Germline lookup yields CDR1 DFQATT and CDR2 SNEGSKA (reference sequence). Input material: blood, either unsorted or a sorted T cell fraction (not recorded which). The chain carries TRBV20-1 and TRBJ2-2; a weak D match, TRBD2 (6 bases). The receptor was derived from a male donor with ankylosing spondylitis or in good health (not recorded which). CDR3 residues: CSARNEVGGGGTGELFF. DNA of the CDR3: TGCAGTGCTAGGAACGAAGTCGGGGGTGGCGGCACCGGGGAGCTGTTTTTT.